Presented here are 23 T cell receptor beta chains from one specimen sequenced in a study of regulatory T cells in long-lasting Graves disease. Time point in this sample: persistent/refractory GD, antithyroid drugs over 5 years with positive TRAb. Construction of the TCR library relied on RNA isolated from PBMCs. According to the study, TCR beta libraries were built with iRepertoire HTBI primers and CDR3-region Arm-PCR. TCRdb reprocessed the multiplex PCR reads via MiXCR and lists one record per CDR3 protein. The sample has 400,000 to 500,000 distinct CDR3 sequences, under 25% seen once. Sequenced here: peripheral blood mononuclear cells (PBMCs), sampled when the disease was refractory, from a patient treated with antithyroid drugs. The receptors come from a female donor with Graves disease.

This clonotype was seen ten or more times. The chain links TRBV20-1 to TRBJ2-7; TRBD2 aligns across 12 bases. The CDR3 is 18 amino acids. CDR1 is DFQATT, CDR2 SNEGSKA, per germline (reference sequence). After removal of 6 bases from V and 3 bases from J, the junction contained 18 bases not matched to a gene. The CDR3 reads CSAGRLAGDQPFHYEQYF. CDR3 bases: TGCAGTGCGGGACGACTAGCGGGAGACCAACCCTTTCACTACGAGCAGTACTTC.

The chain is built from TRBV10-3 and TRBJ2-7, with 8 bases that match TRBD2. V was clipped by 0 bases and J by 4 bases; unmatched bases: 5. The germline CDR1 and CDR2 sequences are ENHRY and SYGVKD. The CDR3 has 15 residues. CDR3 amino acids: CAISESLAGLYEQYF. DNA for the CDR3: TGTGCCATCAGTGAGTCTCTAGCGGGCCTTTACGAGCAGTACTTC.

This clonotype was found a few times. The chain uses TRBV18 and TRBJ1-5; D is undetermined. Germline lookup yields CDR1 KGHSH and CDR2 LQKENI. Deletions cut 1 base from V and 0 bases from J, with 13 bases between. CDR3 length: 17 amino acids. DNA of the CDR3: TGTGCCAGCTCACCACGGCAGCTATCTACTAGCAATCAGCCCCAGCATTTT. Encoded protein: CASSPRQLSTSNQPQHF.

The CDR3 here is CASSPTATGELFF. The CDR3 DNA reads as TGTGCCAGCAGCCCGACAGCCACCGGGGAGCTGTTTTTT. The chain is built from TRBV3-1 and TRBJ2-2; D perhaps matches TRBD1 (5 bases). The CDR3 is made up of 13 amino acids. V was pared by 4 bases and J by 4 bases, with 7 bases between. The germline gives CDR1 LGHDT, CDR2 YNNKEL (reference sequence). The variable domain in full, completed from reference TRBV3-1 and TRBJ2-2, reads DTAVSQTPKYLVTQMGNDKSIKCEQNLGHDTMYWYKQDSKKFLKIMFSYNNKELIINETVPNRFSPKSPDKAHLNLHINSLELGDSAVYFCASSPTATGELFFGEGSRLTVL.

In this sample, this clonotype turned up many times. CDR3 protein: CASSSPAGEMEDEQFF. CDR3 DNA: TGTGCCAGCAGCTCCCCGGCGGGAGAAATGGAAGATGAGCAGTTCTTC. The V call is TRBV28, the J call TRBJ2-1, with TRBD2 matching over 7 bases. Germline CDR1 is MDHEN and CDR2 is SYDVKM. V lost 6 bases and J lost 8; bases outside the gene matches: 16. The CDR3 has 16 amino acids.

This chain joins TRBV4-3 and TRBJ2-6; no firm D call. This CDR3 region has 19 residues. V lost 0 bases and J lost 0, with 15 bases in between. CDR1 is LGHNA, CDR2 YSLEER, per germline. The CDR3 region has the DNA TGCGCCAGCAGCCAAGAGATAGGCACCGTAAACTCTGGGGCCAACGTCCTGACTTTC. This gives the protein CASSQEIGTVNSGANVLTF.

In its sample, this clonotype was seen many times. This chain links TRBV28 with TRBJ1-2; unclear D gene. The V gene's germline CDR1 is MDHEN and CDR2 SYDVKM. The CDR3 runs to 12 residues. CDR3 amino acids: CAVGHPAGGYTF. The CDR3 DNA sequence: TGTGCTGTGGGTCATCCGGCGGGTGGCTACACCTTC.

This clonotype was recorded at least ten times. The rearrangement joins TRBV27 to TRBJ1-1, with D maybe TRBD1 (6 bases). The CDR3 totals 15 residues. Germline V gene lookup returns CDR1 MNHEY and CDR2 SMNVEV (reference sequence). Trimming took 5 bases from V and 1 from J, leaving 14 bases between them. The CDR3 coding sequence is TGTGCCAGCAGTCCCTCCGGGGGCGCGAACACTGAAGCTTTCTTT. This translates into CASSPSGGANTEAFF.

This sequence joins TRBV5-1 and TRBJ1-1; D not resolved. Per the germline V gene, CDR1 is SGHRS and CDR2 is YFSETQ. CDR3 length: 15 amino acids. V lost 4 bases and J 5 bases, leaving 18 bases between the germline ends. CDR3 amino acids: CASSPNQRMGTEAFF. The CDR3 DNA is TGCGCCAGCAGCCCCAATCAGAGGATGGGGACTGAAGCTTTCTTT.

This clonotype was detected ten times or more. This chain links TRBV28 with TRBJ2-7; no reliable D call. The CDR3 runs to 13 residues. Between the trimmed V and J ends, which lost 6 bases and 4 bases, there was a span of 13 bases. Germline V gene sequence: CDR1 MDHEN, CDR2 SYDVKM. This chain's CDR3 is CASRPLSKYEQYF. In DNA form, the CDR3 reads TGTGCCAGCAGACCCCTGAGCAAGTACGAGCAGTACTTC.

The CDR3 sequence: CASSLAGSYKNIQYF. CDR3 nucleotide sequence: TGTGCCAGCAGCTTGGCCGGAAGCTACAAAAACATTCAGTACTTC. V is TRBV5-6 and J is TRBJ2-4; D unclear. In germline, CDR1 is SGHDT, CDR2 YYEEEE. V lost 0 bases to trimming and J lost 3 bases, with 10 bases between them. The CDR3 extends over 15 amino acids.

This clonotype was counted at least ten times. This rearrangement joins TRBV12-3 or TRBV12-4 to TRBJ2-5, with 8 bases matching TRBD1. This CDR3 has 14 amino acids. V lost 3 bases to trimming and J lost 1 base; unmatched junction nucleotides: 1. The CDR3 sequence: CASSFTGGQETQYF. CDR3 bases: TGTGCCAGCAGTTTCACAGGGGGCCAAGAGACCCAGTACTTC.

This clonotype was seen ten or more times. The V and J genes are TRBV11-2 and TRBJ1-6, with D unclear. CDR1 and CDR2 (germline): SGHAT, FQNNGV. V gave up 5 bases and J gave up 10 bases, with 12 bases separating them. There are 13 residues in the CDR3. The CDR3: CASSPPTVSPLHF. The CDR3 DNA reads TGTGCCAGCAGCCCGCCTACGGTATCACCCCTCCACTTT. The whole variable domain, filled in from reference TRBV11-2 and TRBJ1-6, reads EAGVAQSPRYKIIEKRQSVAFWCNPISGHATLYWYQQILGQGPKLLIQFQNNGVVDDSQLPKDRFSAERLKGVDSTLKIQPAKLEDSAVYLCASSPPTVSPLHFGNGTRLTVT.

This clonotype has at least ten counts. The chain couples TRBV28 to TRBJ1-6, with a weak D call TRBD1 (5 bases). This CDR3 comprises 17 residues. The V gene's germline CDR1 is MDHEN and CDR2 SYDVKM. With 4 bases removed from V and 4 bases from J, the gap between germline ends came to 17 bases. CDR3 amino acids: CASSSRPTAVYNSPLHF. CDR3 DNA sequence: TGTGCCAGCAGTTCCCGACCGACAGCTGTATATAATTCACCCCTCCACTTT.

V is TRBV3-1 and J is TRBJ2-5; 8 nucleotides align to TRBD2. Trimming at V came to 4 bases and at J to 3 bases, leaving 13 bases not matched to a gene. The CDR3 is 17 residues long. Germline V CDR1 and CDR2: LGHDT, YNNKEL (reference sequence). The CDR3 reads CASSLPLGAGGEETQYF. The CDR3 region has the DNA TGTGCCAGCAGCCTACCCTTAGGCGCGGGGGGAGAAGAGACCCAGTACTTC.

Many counts were recorded for this clonotype. The CDR3 nucleotides read TGCAGTGCTAGGACTGTGGGGGACAACTCCTACGAGCAGTACTTC. Its protein is CSARTVGDNSYEQYF. This chain uses TRBV20-1 with TRBJ2-7; weak D call: TRBD1 (6 bases). V lost 3 bases and J lost 0, with 15 bases in between. The CDR3 has 15 amino acids. Germline CDR1 is DFQATT and CDR2 is SNEGSKA (reference sequence).

This clonotype has a count of ten or more. The chain couples TRBV28 to TRBJ2-2; 8 nucleotides agree with TRBD1. V trimming: 1 base; J trimming: 4 bases; junction bases outside the gene matches: 8. The CDR3 consists of 17 residues. Germline CDR1 is MDHEN and CDR2 is SYDVKM. This CDR3 is CASSLSGQGESTGELFF. The CDR3 coding sequence is TGTGCCAGCAGTTTATCAGGACAGGGAGAGAGCACCGGGGAGCTGTTTTTT. The full variable domain, with the rest looked up from reference TRBV28 and TRBJ2-2, is DVKVTQSSRYLVKRTGEKVFLECVQDMDHENMFWYRQDPGLGLRLIYFSYDVKMKEKGDIPEGYSVSREKKERFSLILESASTNQTSMYLCASSLSGQGESTGELFFGEGSRLTVL.

The chain's CDR3 is CASSLISGVGTGELFF. In DNA, the CDR3 is TGTGCCAGCAGCTTAATTTCGGGGGTAGGGACCGGGGAGCTGTTTTTT. This chain links TRBV11-2 with TRBJ2-2, with D possibly matching TRBD2 (6 bases). Germline V lookup: CDR1 SGHAT, CDR2 FQNNGV. Trimming pared 2 bases from V and 5 bases from J, leaving 15 bases between. The CDR3 runs 16 residues.

Ten or more counts support this clonotype. The chain has TRBV12-3 or TRBV12-4 and TRBJ1-6, with TRBD1 matching 9 bases. The CDR3 extends over 14 amino acids. V lost 4 bases, J lost 11 bases, and 6 bases stayed unmatched. Here the CDR3 reads CASSSGDRGAPLHF. The CDR3 nucleotides are TGTGCCAGCAGTTCGGGAGACAGGGGGGCACCCCTCCACTTT.

J is TRBJ2-7 and V is TRBV29-1; no clear D gene. CDR3 length: 12 residues. Germline CDR1 is SQVTM and CDR2 is ANQGSEA. Trimming left V 1 base short and J 5 bases short, with 9 bases between. The CDR3 DNA sequence: TGCAGCGTTGAAGGGTCCAGCCACGAGCAGTACTTC. Its protein is CSVEGSSHEQYF.

This clonotype was seen a handful of times. The rearrangement joins TRBV7-9 to TRBJ2-2; unclear D gene. The CDR3 is made up of 13 amino acids. V was pared by 2 bases and J by 7 bases, with 8 bases between. Germline values: CDR1 SEHNR, CDR2 FQNEAQ (reference sequence). The CDR3 DNA sequence: TGTGCCAGCAGCTTACTCTGGGGCGGGGAGCTGTTTTTT. Its protein is CASSLLWGGELFF.

A remark on this clonotype: This may be a read error: a much more frequent sequence differs by one nucleotide. V is TRBV28 and J is TRBJ1-5, with D possibly being TRBD1 (5 bases). The CDR3 is 17 residues long. Trimming took off 2 bases at V and 4 bases at J, with 18 bases between the two ends. Looked up from germline, CDR1 is MDHEN and CDR2 is SYDVKM. For the CDR3, the DNA is TGTGCCAGCAGTTTAGTCCTACAGGACGATCTTAATCAGCCCCAGCATTTT. It encodes CASSLVLQDDLNQPQHF.

This clonotype has at least ten counts. CDR3 nucleotides: TGTGCCTGGAGTGTGATGGGCGAGCAAGAGACCCAGTACTTC. Residues: CAWSVMGEQETQYF. The V and J genes are TRBV30 and TRBJ2-5; D is unresolved. Germline CDR1 GTSNPN, CDR2 SVGIG (reference sequence). The CDR3 totals 14 residues. The V gene lost 0 bases and the J gene lost 2 bases, with 10 bases spanning the gap.